A selection of T cell receptor beta chains follows, all from one sample in a study of response to subunit inactivated influenza vaccine. TCRdb fed the RT-PCR reads into MiXCR, producing one record per CDR3 protein. The data contain under 500,000 distinct CDR3 sequences, about 10% of them seen just once; the ten biggest clones take up around 12%. This specimen was PBMCs from blood, taken roughly 6 weeks after vaccination. All receptors derive from a man between 50 and 59 years old who received an inactivated influenza vaccine. The CDR3 runs from the conserved cysteine through the conserved F or W. Each record gives: J gene, D gene, clone size, V gene, CDR3 DNA, CDR3 protein. A D gene is named only where the DNA matches it firmly. Expanded clones get a size class; other rows say once, few or many, or leave the size out.

>TRBJ1-5|-|-|TRBV6-2/TRBV6-3
TGTGCCAGCAGTTACCCTAGACCGGGGGCAGGTTTTCAGCCCCAGCATTTT
CASSYPRPGAGFQPQHF
>TRBJ2-2|-|once|TRBV20-1
TGCAGTGCTAGAGAAAAGGGGGGAGGCACCGGGGAGCTGTTTTTT
CSAREKGGGTGELFF
>TRBJ2-3|-|many|TRBV20-1
TGCAGTGCTAGAGATCCGGGCACAGATACGCAGTATTTT
CSARDPGTDTQYF
>TRBJ2-2|-|-|TRBV10-3
TGTGCCATCTGGCAAGGGCCCCACCTCCCCGGGGAGCTGTTTTTT
CAIWQGPHLPGELFF
>TRBJ2-5|-|-|TRBV7-8
TGTGCCAGCAGCTTTCGACTACCGGGACAAGAGACCCAGTACTTC
CASSFRLPGQETQYF
>TRBJ2-1|-|few|TRBV29-1
TGCAGCGCCCTGTTCGCTGAATCCTACAATGAGCAGTTCTTC
CSALFAESYNEQFF
>TRBJ2-1|TRBD2|many|TRBV28
TGTGCCAGCAGTTTGGTACTAGCGGGGGGGAAATCTTCCTACAATGAGCAGTTCTTC
CASSLVLAGGKSSYNEQFF
>TRBJ1-5|-|-|TRBV20-1
TGCAGTGCTAGAGGAGAGGAATATAGCAATCAGCCCCAGCATTTT
CSARGEEYSNQPQHF
>TRBJ2-1|TRBD2|-|TRBV24-1
TGTGCCACCAGTGATTTTGGCGGGGGGGACAATGAGCAGTTCTTC
CATSDFGGGDNEQFF
>TRBJ2-5|-|few|TRBV12-3/TRBV12-4
TGTGCCAGCAGTGAGGATGAGTGGGCCAGTCAACAAGAGACCCAGTACTTC
CASSEDEWASQQETQYF
>TRBJ2-7|TRBD2|few|TRBV4-3
TGCGCCAGCAGCCAAGATCCGGGGGGCTACGAGCAGTACTTC
CASSQDPGGYEQYF
>TRBJ2-3|TRBD1|-|TRBV5-1
TGCGCCAGCAGCTGGGACAGCGGAGATACGCAGTATTTT
CASSWDSGDTQYF
>TRBJ2-6|-|-|TRBV18
TGTGCCAGCTCACCCTTTGGAGGGGCTGGGGCCAACGTCCTGACTTTC
CASSPFGGAGANVLTF
>TRBJ1-6|-|-|TRBV5-1
TGCGCCAGCAGCTTGGCCGGGACAATCGGCTATAATTCACCCCTCCACTTT
CASSLAGTIGYNSPLHF
>TRBJ2-6|-|-|TRBV4-1
TGCGCCAGCAGCCGAATCCCAGCCGGGATACCTCTCTCCCGGACAAGCTCTGGGGCCAACGTCCTGACTTTC
CASSRIPAGIPLSRTSSGANVLTF
>TRBJ2-7|-|-|TRBV5-1
TGCGCCAGCAGCTTACAAACCGGGCCCTACGAGCAGTACTTC
CASSLQTGPYEQYF
>TRBJ1-1|TRBD1|many|TRBV6-5
TGTGCCAGCGCGAGGGACAGCTACAACACTGAAGCTTTCTTT
CASARDSYNTEAFF
>TRBJ1-2|-|many|TRBV29-1
TGCAGCGTTGAAGGCGCAGGGGTTGGCTATGGCTACACCTTC
CSVEGAGVGYGYTF
>TRBJ2-2|TRBD2|-|TRBV27
TGTGCCAGCAGTTTATCTAGCGGGGGCTTGGGTGGGGAGCTGTTTTTT
CASSLSSGGLGGELFF
>TRBJ1-1|-|many|TRBV6-1
TGTGCCAGCAGCCCCGCGGGGGACAACACTGAAGCTTTCTTT
CASSPAGDNTEAFF
>TRBJ1-5|-|-|TRBV30
TGTGCCTGGAGTGTACAAGGTGGCAGTAGCAATCAGCCCCAGCATTTT
CAWSVQGGSSNQPQHF
>TRBJ1-2|TRBD1|few|TRBV5-1
TGCGCCAGCTCCGGGGCAGGGGGCTTCTATGGCTACACCTTC
CASSGAGGFYGYTF
>TRBJ2-7|-|few|TRBV29-1
TGCAGCGCCCGGAGTTGGCAGAACTACGAGCAGTACTTC
CSARSWQNYEQYF
>TRBJ2-5|-|-|TRBV5-6
TGTGCCAGCAGAGGGGGGGACTTTACTAAGACCCAGTACTTC
CASRGGDFTKTQYF
>TRBJ1-1|-|-|TRBV27
TGTGCCAGCAGTTTGGCCGGGGGGGCGAACACTGAAGCTTTCTTT
CASSLAGGANTEAFF
>TRBJ2-2|TRBD2|-|TRBV6-2/TRBV6-3
TGTGCCAGCAGCCCTCCTAGCGGGGGGTCCACCGGGGAGCTGTTTTTT
CASSPPSGGSTGELFF
>TRBJ2-3|-|-|TRBV5-1
TGCGCCAGCAGCTCCCGGACGCCCCACGCAGATACGCAGTATTTT
CASSSRTPHADTQYF
>TRBJ2-7|-|many|TRBV6-2/TRBV6-3
TGTGCCAGCGGGGGGACGGACCACTACTACGAGCAGTACTTC
CASGGTDHYYEQYF
>TRBJ2-3|TRBD2|-|TRBV4-2
TGTGCCAGCAGCCAAGAAGTTAGCGGGAGGGATACGCAGTATTTT
CASSQEVSGRDTQYF
>TRBJ1-6|-|few|TRBV5-6
TGTGCCAGCAGCTTCTTGTCTGCCCGAGGGAATTCACCCCTCCACTTT
CASSFLSARGNSPLHF
>TRBJ2-7|-|many|TRBV12-3/TRBV12-4
TGTGCCAGCAGTTACGGACACCTCTACGAGCAGTACTTC
CASSYGHLYEQYF
>TRBJ1-6|-|-|TRBV7-2
TGTGCCAGCAGCATCCGGGACATTCAGTCACCCCTCCACTTT
CASSIRDIQSPLHF
>TRBJ2-7|-|few|TRBV27
TGTGCCAGCAGTTTATTCTCACAATACGAGCAGTACTTC
CASSLFSQYEQYF
>TRBJ2-1|TRBD2|-|TRBV12-3/TRBV12-4
TGTGCCAGCAGCCGGACTAGCGGGAGTCTATACAATGAGCAGTTCTTC
CASSRTSGSLYNEQFF
>TRBJ2-3|TRBD2|-|TRBV12-3/TRBV12-4
TGTGCCAGCAGGTCCGGGGTAGCGGGATACCCAGATACGCAGTATTTT
CASRSGVAGYPDTQYF
>TRBJ2-1|-|many|TRBV7-8
TGTGCCAGCAGCTTAGCTGGAAGACGAAATAATGAGCAGTTCTTC
CASSLAGRRNNEQFF
>TRBJ1-1|-|few|TRBV5-6
TGTGCCAGCAGCTTGAACGATGGCATTTTGAACACTGAAGCTTTCTTT
CASSLNDGILNTEAFF
>TRBJ2-7|-|many|TRBV27
TGTGCCAGCAGTTTAGGGCCGGCCTACGAGCAGTACTTC
CASSLGPAYEQYF
>TRBJ2-7|-|many|TRBV12-3/TRBV12-4
TGTGCCAGCAGTTTGGGACCGGACGAGCAGTACTTC
CASSLGPDEQYF
>TRBJ2-3|-|few|TRBV10-3
TGTGCCATCAGTGATCGACTCACAGATACGCAGTATTTT
CAISDRLTDTQYF
>TRBJ2-3|-|-|TRBV12-5
TGTGCTAGTGGTTTGGAGGCCAGGGTGCCCGCAGATACGCAGTATTTT
CASGLEARVPADTQYF
>TRBJ2-3|TRBD2|-|TRBV11-1
TGTGCCAGCAGCTTAGCGTTGACTAGCGGGGGGGCCGGGAGCACAGATACGCAGTATTTT
CASSLALTSGGAGSTDTQYF
>TRBJ2-7|TRBD2|-|TRBV20-1
TGCAGTGCTAGAGACCCGGGACTAATCTACGAGCAGTACTTC
CSARDPGLIYEQYF
>TRBJ2-3|TRBD2|few|TRBV7-9
TGTGCCAGCAGCTTCCACGGGGGAGGGCCCTCAGATACGCAGTATTTT
CASSFHGGGPSDTQYF
>TRBJ1-1|-|-|TRBV9
TGTGCCAGCAGCGTAGAGGTAGTACAGCCCGAAGAAGCTTTCTTT
CASSVEVVQPEEAFF
>TRBJ1-6|-|-|TRBV7-9
TGTGCCAGCAGCTTCAGGGCGGTCAATTCACCCCTCCACTTT
CASSFRAVNSPLHF
>TRBJ2-3|-|-|TRBV20-1
TGCAGTGCCCCCGGGGGACTCTCTACAGATACGCAGTATTTT
CSAPGGLSTDTQYF
>TRBJ1-1|-|-|TRBV7-9
TGTGCCAGCAGCTTAGAAACGACAGGTGAAGCTTTCTTT
CASSLETTGEAFF
>TRBJ2-3|-|few|TRBV20-1
TGCAGTGCCCCTTACGGACTCCTTAGCACAGATACGCAGTATTTT
CSAPYGLLSTDTQYF
>TRBJ1-3|-|-|TRBV11-2
TGTGCCAGCAGCAGGACCGGGACGGCCTCTGGAAACACCATATATTTT
CASSRTGTASGNTIYF
>TRBJ2-5|TRBD1|-|TRBV2
TGTGCCAGCAACCTCGGGACAGCCCGAGAGACCCAGTACTTC
CASNLGTARETQYF
>TRBJ2-1|TRBD1|-|TRBV3-1
TGTGCCAGCAGCCAATCCTGGGCAGGGGGCGATGAGCAGTTCTTC
CASSQSWAGGDEQFF
>TRBJ2-3|TRBD2|few|TRBV9
TGTGCCAGCAGCGAAGCTAGCGGGAGAACTGGCACAGATACGCAGTATTTT
CASSEASGRTGTDTQYF
>TRBJ1-4|-|-|TRBV4-3
TGCGCCAGCAGCCAAGGGTACAGGGCAGGGGAAAAACTGTTTTTT
CASSQGYRAGEKLFF
>TRBJ2-1|-|few|TRBV6-5
TGTGCCAGCAGTTACTCTAGCTTCGATGAGCAGTTCTTC
CASSYSSFDEQFF
>TRBJ2-1|TRBD2|few|TRBV20-1
TGCAGTGCTAGAGCCGGGACTAGCGGGGTTGAGCAGTTCTTC
CSARAGTSGVEQFF
>TRBJ1-4|-|-|TRBV11-2
TGTGCCAGCAGCTTAGTTCCTAATGAAAAACTGTTTTTT
CASSLVPNEKLFF
>TRBJ2-5|TRBD1|many|TRBV12-3/TRBV12-4
TGTGCCAGCAGCCCCGGGACAGGGGGCTTTGAGACCCAGTACTTC
CASSPGTGGFETQYF